These 14 T cell receptor beta chains came from one sample sequenced in a study of blood T cell repertoires in COVID-19. TCRdb's copy holds only in-frame clones and misses some; the assay was immunoSEQ multiplex PCR. The table has roughly 370,000 clones, around nine tenths seen once. Source material: PBMCs or T cells enriched from blood (not recorded which). The receptors stem from a woman in her 50s who had recovered from COVID-19.

The gene calls are TRBV3-1 (or the pseudogene TRBV3-2) and TRBJ2-1; TRBD1 aligns across 9 bases. V was clipped by 3 bases and J by 9 bases; unmatched bases: 9. CDR3 size: 15 residues. Germline CDR1 is LGHDT and CDR2 is YNNKEL (reference sequence). CDR3 nucleotides: TGTGCCAGCAGCCAGACAGGGGGGAGAACGGGTGAGCAGTTCTTC. Translating it yields CASSQTGGRTGEQFF.

The chain couples TRBV27 to TRBJ1-2; possibly TRBD1 for D (6 bases). The CDR3 is 16 residues long. Germline assignment: CDR1 MNHEY and CDR2 SMNVEV (reference sequence). Deletions cut 2 bases from V and 3 bases from J, with 16 bases between. CDR3 sequence (DNA): TGTGCCAGCAGTTTAAGGCAGGGGAGAATTGACTATGGCTACACCTTC. It encodes CASSLRQGRIDYGYTF.

The rearrangement uses TRBV14 and TRBJ1-1; no clear D gene. The CDR3 runs to 13 residues. CDR1 and CDR2 (germline): SGHDN, FVKESK. V gave up 4 bases and J gave up 6 bases, with 12 bases separating them. The CDR3 here is CASSLPSGAEAFF. As DNA, the CDR3 is TGTGCCAGCAGCCTTCCCTCCGGGGCTGAAGCTTTCTTT.

V is TRBV2 and J is TRBJ2-1; 11 bases fit TRBD2. The CDR3 is made up of 15 amino acids. Germline lookup yields CDR1 SNHLY and CDR2 FYNNEI. Unmatched junction bases numbered 5, after V lost 6 bases and J lost 4 bases. CDR3 in DNA: TGTGCCAGCAGCGTAGCGGGGGGGAAGTACAATGAGCAGTTCTTC. Translated, it gives CASSVAGGKYNEQFF.

CDR3 in DNA: TGTGCCAGCAGCCCCGGAGGGTCCCTCGGGGAGCAGTACTTC. Encoded protein: CASSPGGSLGEQYF. The J gene is TRBJ2-7, the V gene TRBV7-3, with TRBD2 as a possible D gene (6 bases). The CDR3 consists of 14 residues. The germline gives CDR1 SGHTA, CDR2 FQGTGA. Trimming stripped 5 bases from V and 7 bases from J, with 18 bases between.

This clone was detected once. CDR3 bases: TGTGCTAGTGGTTTGGCACCCACAGGGCGGCAAGAGACCCAGTACTTC. Its protein product is CASGLAPTGRQETQYF. The chain joins TRBV12-5 to TRBJ2-5; D is possibly TRBD1 (6 bases). Germline values: CDR1 LGHNT, CDR2 FRNRAP. V lost 1 base to trimming and J lost 2 bases, with 14 bases between them. The length of the CDR3 is 16 residues.

V gene TRBV19 combines with J gene TRBJ2-2, with 12 bases aligning to TRBD1. This CDR3 region has 15 residues. The V segment lost 2 bases and the J segment 6 bases; nucleotides outside the gene matches: 1. Germline V gene lookup returns CDR1 LNHDA and CDR2 SQIVND (reference sequence). The CDR3 reads CASSIRDRGPGELFF. The CDR3 DNA reads as TGTGCCAGTAGTATACGGGACAGGGGGCCCGGGGAGCTGTTTTTT. Combining the CDR3 with reference TRBV19 and TRBJ2-2 gives the whole variable domain DGGITQSPKYLFRKEGQNVTLSCEQNLNHDAMYWYRQDPGQGLRLIYYSQIVNDFQKGDIAEGYSVSREKKESFPLTVTSAQKNPTAFYLCASSIRDRGPGELFFGEGSRLTVL.

J is TRBJ2-2 and V is TRBV28; 7 nucleotides match TRBD1. The CDR3 totals 16 residues. The J segment lost 1 base and the V segment lost 3 bases, leaving 5 bases of the junction unmatched. Germline CDR1 is MDHEN and CDR2 is SYDVKM. The CDR3 protein is CASSFLTGLNTGELFF. For the CDR3, the DNA is TGTGCCAGCAGTTTCCTGACAGGGCTGAACACCGGGGAGCTGTTTTTT.

The chain carries TRBV14 and TRBJ1-2; 8 bases agree with TRBD1. Germline lookup yields CDR1 SGHDN and CDR2 FVKESK. The CDR3 extends over 13 amino acids. J was trimmed by 3 bases and V by 5 bases; bases with no gene match: 2. The CDR3: CASSWGQDYGYTF. The CDR3 DNA is TGTGCCAGCAGCTGGGGACAGGACTATGGCTACACCTTC. The variable domain in full, completed from reference TRBV14 and TRBJ1-2, reads EAGVTQFPSHSVIEKGQTVTLRCDPISGHDNLYWYRRVMGKEIKFLLHFVKESKQDESGMPNNRFLAERTGGTYSTLKVQPAELEDSGVYFCASSWGQDYGYTFGSGTRLTVV.

This clone was detected a few times. J is TRBJ1-3 and V is TRBV30, with TRBD1 identical over 7 bases. This CDR3 contains 14 residues. The germline CDR1 and CDR2 sequences are GTSNPN and SVGIG (reference sequence). V dropped 2 bases and J dropped 0; count of bases not matched to a gene: 1. CDR3 bases: TGTGCCTGGAGTAGGGGGCCCTCTGGAAACACCATATATTTT. This codes for CAWSRGPSGNTIYF. The whole variable domain, remainder taken from reference TRBV30 and TRBJ1-3, is SQTIHQWPATLVQPVGSPLSLECTVEGTSNPNLYWYRQAAGRGLQLLFYSVGIGQISSEVPQNLSASRPQDRQFILSSKKLLLSDSGFYLCAWSRGPSGNTIYFGEGSWLTVV.

The chain carries TRBV2 and TRBJ2-3; tentative D call: TRBD1 (5 bases). Trimming pared 6 bases from V and 2 bases from J, leaving 15 bases between. The length of the CDR3 is 15 residues. Germline CDR1 and CDR2: SNHLY and FYNNEI. CDR3 coding DNA: TGTGCCAGCAGACCGGCAGGGTTAGACACAGATACGCAGTATTTT. Translation gives CASRPAGLDTDTQYF.

The chain links TRBV3-1 (or the pseudogene TRBV3-2) to TRBJ1-6; 12 bases are shared with TRBD1. CDR3 length: 15 amino acids. The trim removed 8 bases at V and 9 bases at J, leaving 8 bases unmatched. Germline assignment: CDR1 LGHDT and CDR2 YNNKEL (reference sequence). The CDR3 spells CASGEGTGGFSPLHF. CDR3 bases: TGTGCCAGCGGTGAAGGGACAGGGGGCTTTTCACCCCTCCACTTT.

J is TRBJ2-7 and V is TRBV2; TRBD1 is a possible D gene (5 bases). Germline CDR1 reads SNHLY; CDR2 reads FYNNEI. The CDR3 runs 15 residues. Trimming pared 0 bases from V and 3 bases from J, leaving 12 bases between. The CDR3 loop reads CASSEAGQGVYEQYF. The CDR3 DNA sequence: TGTGCCAGCAGTGAAGCAGGGCAGGGTGTCTACGAGCAGTACTTC. Filled out from reference TRBV2 and TRBJ2-7, the complete variable domain reads EPEVTQTPSHQVTQMGQEVILRCVPISNHLYFYWYRQILGQKVEFLVSFYNNEISEKSEIFDDQFSVERPDGSNFTLKIRSTKLEDSAMYFCASSEAGQGVYEQYFGPGTRLTVT.

This clone occurred once. V and J are TRBV6-1 and TRBJ1-4; 12 bases are a match to TRBD1. Germline CDR1 is MNHNS and CDR2 is SASEGT. CDR3 length: 19 amino acids. Unmatched junction bases numbered 14, after V lost 3 bases and J lost 6 bases. The CDR3 sequence: CASSDWGGTGGDPYEKLFF. The CDR3 DNA follows: TGTGCCAGCAGTGACTGGGGGGGGACAGGGGGCGATCCTTATGAAAAACTGTTTTTT.